This T cell receptor (beta chain) was identified during a study of blood T cell repertoires in COVID-19 (dated by TCRdb to the early 2020s). Notes on the research overall: Collaborator samples came from the United States, Italy and Spain and covered acute and convalescent phases of COVID-19. The material from the prospective study consisted of cDNA or gDNA derived from T cells, B-cell-depleted T cells, or PBMCs. Subjects who had been exposed to COVID-19, were actively infected with it, or had recovered from it provided the deeply sampled blood TCRbeta repertoires that made up the dataset. The repertoires were made available in a free public database intended to serve as a resource for research on the immune response to SARS-CoV-2. The samples were drawn from two sources: the first 160 participants of the ongoing ImmuneRACE study, and over 1,000 subjects contributed by 6 global collaborators. A de-identified subject ID, COVID-19 status, age in years and sex were almost always included in the sample metadata. Where HLA class I and class II types were available, the types were taken from metadata supplied by the sample provider, not from assay-based typing.

Participants in the prospective study were enrolled through a virtual design, were aged about 18 to 100 years, and lived in approximately 25 United States geographic areas. In the prospective study, cohorts were assigned on the basis of participant-reported clinical history obtained from a screening survey and a study questionnaire. For ImmuneRACE Cohort 3, a participant was defined as recovered based on two consecutive negative NP/OP PCR tests, clearance by a healthcare professional, or resolution of symptoms. Each participant in the prospective study had whole blood, serum and a nasopharyngeal or oropharyngeal swab collected by mobile phlebotomists. Participants in the prospective study had the option to provide additional blood draws and questionnaires over a roughly 2-month period. Prospective study blood samples were shipped either frozen or at room temperature before DNA extraction. Beyond this particular receptor, the publication reports: The quantity of clinical and demographic metadata differed by source and by participant and was supplied without curation.

For this clone: No cognate antigen has been identified for it. Within one base of it there is no much larger clone, and no base qualities were kept.

Deletion took 4 bases off V and 8 bases off J, with a span of 17 bases between the germline ends. The CDR3 measures 14 amino acids from cysteine to phenylalanine. The entry retains the CDR3 DNA only, 42 bases that are in frame from base 1. From a lookup of the germline V gene (reference sequence), CDR1 and CDR2 are MNHEY and SMNVEV. The immunoSEQ Assay, a bias-controlled multiplex PCR, was used to amplify TCRbeta CDR3 regions from genomic DNA. The original pipeline was this. Nucleated cell counts per sample were estimated from amplification of reference gene primers within the assay. To quantify the absolute abundance of each unique TCRbeta CDR3 rearrangement, sequence reads were collapsed and filtered. For each sample, productive Simpson clonality was calculated as the square root of Simpson's diversity index across productive rearrangements. TCRdb took this table from immuneACCESS and kept in-frame rearrangements with V and J called. Such tables lack part of the clones; where checked against another copy, unresolved V genes explain under half of the gap, and the rest is unexplained. V and J calls and clone size come straight from that table; D and trimming were deduced from the DNA. The sample contains about 330,000 clones, approximately 90% of them found a single time. The ten top clones hold under 6% of the sample.

The chain uses TRBV27 and TRBJ1-2; a tentative D call is TRBD1 (5 bases match). The sequencing sample was made of PBMCs or T cells enriched from blood (not recorded which). The TCR was taken from a woman aged 25 to 45 who had recovered from COVID-19. The DNA sequence is TGTGCCAGCAGTTCCCCCGGGGGGGTGGGAGGCTACACCTTC. Its protein is CASSSPGGVGGYTF.